This T cell receptor (beta chain) is drawn from a study of glioma-infiltrating T cells after dendritic cell vaccination. Study at large: Three intradermal dendritic cell vaccine injections were given every two weeks.

V lost 0 bases and J lost 4; bases outside the gene matches: 8. Germline V CDR1 and CDR2: SGHAT, FQNNGV. This CDR3 spans 16 amino acids. This clone was counted a single time. Amplification used 60 V beta primers and 13 J beta primers. The data were produced by immunoSEQ multiplex PCR, yet TCRdb's version contains in-frame clones alone and is incomplete. The table includes 25,000 to 35,000 clones, approximately 91% detected once. This receptor was taken from a human donor with glioblastoma. The material sequenced was blood, taken before dendritic cell vaccination. The V and J genes are TRBV11-2 and TRBJ2-5, with 7 bases identical to TRBD2. The CDR3, as DNA: TGTGCCAGCAGCTTAGATAGGACTTCGGGGGGAGAGACCCAGTACTTC. This codes for CASSLDRTSGGETQYF.